Here is one T cell receptor (beta chain) with its context. Its cognate antigen has yet to be identified. No base-level quality is on record; no much larger clone is a single base apart. The data are from a study of cytomegalovirus exposure and HLA in healthy donors (dated by TCRdb to 2017 to 2019). As for the study more broadly: In an earlier analysis of fewer than 750 of the donors, 276 Gb of sequence data and about 110 million unique TCR beta sequences from 150 million to 200 million T cells were reported. An early release that covered fewer than 750 HLA-typed donors contained approximately 300 gigabases of sequencing data and around 85 million unique TCR sequences. Of the 398 genotyped donors, 81% were placed in the genetic ancestry cluster associated with self-reported Caucasian donors. The study aimed to test whether signatures of past pathogen exposure could be identified by cataloging public T cell receptors. The study used immunosequencing to profile the T cell repertoires of hundreds of subjects and linked those repertoires to cytomegalovirus serostatus. Along with the roughly 710-subject first cohort, a separate validation cohort of some 130 different subjects was used. The study combined high-throughput TCR immunosequencing, statistical association of individual TCRs with disease status, and machine learning to predict cytomegalovirus infection status. A later analysis re-examined previously published TCR beta repertoires from just over 650 donors and added high-resolution HLA genotyping to investigate patterns of TCR occurrence. Rather than drawing on any new phenotypic data, the later analysis identified candidate immune exposures from TCR beta sequences and the way those sequences occurred across donors. In an earlier analysis of 587 of the donors, high-throughput TCR beta sequencing was used to judge whether each TCR beta V gene segment behaved as functional or pseudogenic. Alongside the repertoire data, information on donor age, sex, ethnicity and CMV serostatus was compiled. In a later genetic analysis, genome-wide SNP genotypes for about 55% of the roughly 700 donors were used, and that subset was treated as a discovery cohort. Every repertoire in the discovery cohort had been generated on one and the same sequencing platform. Both class I and class II loci were covered by HLA typing, at four-digit resolution. Typing coverage differed by locus: A, B, C, DRB1 and DQB1 were typed in about 620-640 donors, DQA1 in approximately 520, DPA1 in over 600, and DPB1 in about 450. Four to six DR-DQ haplotypes were handled as single units for association and clustering, since linkage in the cohort was strong. Among several hundred genotyped donors of the cohort, an average of about 240,000 unique TCR beta nucleotide sequences was sequenced per donor, of which about 19% were non-productive.

Here is what the overall study found, with its caveats: In both the original and validation cohorts, the classifier was reported to diagnose cytomegalovirus status with high specificity and sensitivity. A cluster of highly shared sequence variants was judged likely to be a technical artifact of the sequencing pipeline. The study listed 150 to 200 TCR beta chains as associated with cytomegalovirus. A further reported finding was that TCR beta sequences accurately predicted the HLA-A and HLA-B alleles for most subjects in the first cohort. In a later analysis, around 15,000 TCR beta sequences were associated with specific HLA alleles at a false discovery rate of 0.05. A later analysis found that HLA-associated TCR beta chains were more clonally expanded and had lower generation probabilities than equally common non-associated chains. A later analysis reported that several top co-occurrence clusters appeared linked to parvovirus B19, influenza, CMV and Epstein-Barr virus. The authors suggested that the approach could potentially be extended to other disease states and immunological phenotypes. Most TCR sequences were seen in very few donors, while some public TCRs were found in many individuals. Only TCR beta chains were sequenced in this cohort, and the absence of alpha or paired-chain data limited detectable features. According to a later analysis, most CMV-associated TCR beta chains appeared to be HLA-restricted, and the HLA associations seemed to be driven largely by CMV exposure. Correlated functional status among segregating V segments might reflect linkage disequilibrium, but an unknown experimental factor could not be ruled out. In vitro tests confirmed that a few of the cytomegalovirus-associated TCR beta chains recognize cytomegalovirus antigens. In an earlier analysis of roughly 500 of the donors, most TCR beta V segments appeared in productive rearrangements about 87% or about 30% of the time, broadly matching IMGT annotations. A later genetic analysis reported fewer N-insertions in productive TCRs among donors in an Asian-associated ancestry cluster than the approximately 670-donor mean. An association between a missense DCLRE1C variant and V-gene and J-gene trimming of TCR beta chains was found in a later genetic analysis and replicated in an independent cohort. Because HLA typing was missing for some donors at each locus, association tests included only the typed subset. The earlier analysis of around 600 of the donors excluded some 16 rarely observed V segments, including chromosome 9 orphons, because counts were too low. Strong co-occurrence of HLA alleles, especially DR and DQ, made assigning TCR associations to individual alleles difficult. The presence/absence analyses assumed that sequencing depth was roughly uniform across donors, and that assumption may not be true. According to a later analysis, TCR association rates differed among HLA loci, with DRB1 alleles showing the most associated TCRs and HLA-C alleles showing the fewest. Immune exposure information for the cohort was limited to CMV serostatus. Because the 87-base-pair reads could not distinguish some IMGT-functional V segments, including TRBV6-2 and TRBV6-3, those segments were excluded.

Unmatched junction bases come to 12, with V trimmed by 5 bases and J by 5 bases. The CDR3 sequence holds 16 residues, the cysteine and phenylalanine included. Left in the record is the CDR3 DNA by itself, 48 bases read in frame from the first base. The germline V gene supplies CDR1 SNHLY and CDR2 FYNNEI. Receptor amplification or capture employed the immunoSEQ multiplex PCR assay. The multiplex PCR relied on a mix of 60 forward primers for TCR Vbeta segments and 13 reverse primers for TCR Jbeta segments. A multiplex PCR assay on genomic DNA amplified the CDR3 region of rearranged TCR beta genes. The Illumina HiSeq System was used to sequence the amplified TCR beta libraries as 87-base-pair reads. The paper's data handling went like this. In a later analysis, tens of millions of unique TCR beta chains were counted across the roughly 700 repertoires, and approximately 9.9 million of these chains were shared by at least two donors. Raw reads were error-corrected and collapsed into unique sequences with a nearest-neighbor algorithm that merged closely related sequences to remove PCR and sequencing errors. Alignment of CDR3 sequences to IMGT reference sequences was used to assign V, D and J gene segments. For a sequence to be retained, at least a six-nucleotide match to both a V gene segment and a J gene segment was required. A rearrangement was called productive if the CDR3 had no stop codons and remained in frame with V and J, and every other rearrangement was called non-productive. CDR3 was defined according to IMGT convention as the region running from the second conserved V-encoded cysteine to the conserved J-encoded phenylalanine. In an earlier analysis of just under 600 of the donors, sequences lacking an unambiguous match to a single V gene segment were excluded. In an earlier analysis of 500 to 750 of the donors, V segments were called functional above 56.7% productive rearrangements and were called segregating when the between-donor standard deviation exceeded 5%. To diagnose cytomegalovirus status from the catalog of TCR beta chain sequences, a statistical classification framework was built. In a later analysis, V and J genes were assigned by comparing TCR nucleotide sequences against IMGT/GENE-DB human TR gene sequences. The TCRdist pipeline was used in a later analysis to assign CDR3 sequences and most-parsimonious VDJ recombination scenarios. In a later analysis, each TCR beta chain was defined by its CDR3 amino acid sequence together with its V-gene family, and reads without a unique V-gene family were excluded. In a later analysis, 450 to 600 highly shared, low-generation-probability nucleotide sequences were removed to address suspected cross-contamination and a sequencing artifact. In a later analysis, a clonal expansion index was calculated for each public chain from normalized within-repertoire ranks of inferred template counts. In a later analysis, generation probabilities were computed using a VDJ recombination model fitted to out-of-frame rearrangements, and the results were checked against IGoR. In a later analysis, TCR-TCR, TCR-HLA and TCR-CMV co-occurrence was scored with hypergeometric tests, and a repertoire-size bias correction was applied to TCR pairs. In a later analysis, false discovery rates were estimated by permuting HLA or CMV assignments 20 times. In a later analysis, co-occurring TCRs were grouped with DBSCAN, and TCRdist sequence similarity was added when clustering was performed within HLA-allele-positive subsets. For co-occurrence clustering, repertoires with fewer than 30,000 or more than 120,000 public chains were excluded, along with roughly 5 repertoires with anomalous nucleotide sharing. Imported from immuneACCESS, the table was reduced by TCRdb to in-frame sequences with V and J called. These copies leave out some clones; in studies compared against another copy, an unresolved V gene accounts for under half, and the cause of the remainder is not known. V and J calls plus clone size are reproduced from that table; the DNA served to infer D and trimming. The sample table holds around 180,000 clones, of which around 81% were seen once. In total, the top ten clones hold roughly 2% of the sample.

The cohort consisted of 600 to 700 healthy bone marrow donors. All cohort members were sampled while nominally healthy, although unrecorded immune exposures were likely present. The donor was CMV seropositive and belonged to the group of over 250 seropositive cohort members. Each donor provided a peripheral blood sample, and peripheral blood mononuclear cells were used for TCR beta sequencing. The Qiagen DNeasy Blood Extraction Kit was used to extract genomic DNA from the blood cell samples. The receptor's source is a woman in her late teens or twenties in good health and CMV-seropositive. The chain joins TRBV2 to TRBJ2-1, with TRBD2 identical over 7 junction bases. Sample: PBMCs. Here the CDR3 is given as CASSIRLAGENNEQFF. The nucleotide sequence is given as TGTGCCAGCAGTATACGACTTGCGGGGGAAAACAATGAGCAGTTCTTC.